This passage covers 8 T cell receptor beta chains from one sample sequenced in a study of tumor and adjacent non-tumor tissue in lung cancer. The library came from three nested PCR rounds adapted from ARM-PCR protocols. One entry per CDR3 protein results from TCRdb running MiXCR on the multiplex PCR reads. This sample has 100,000 or so distinct CDR3 sequences, with 60% to 80% found just once. The template was RNA from unsorted bulk tissue. More than 3 cm separated this lung sample from the edge of the tumor. The specimen was distant non-tumor lung tissue. These receptor sequences come from a man aged 25 to 40 with non-small cell lung cancer.

As regards this clonotype: A single base separates this from a much larger clone, so it may be a read error. The chain links TRBV30 to TRBJ2-7; a weak D match, TRBD2 (5 bases). The germline V gene has CDR1 GTSNPN and CDR2 SVGIG (reference sequence). The V gene lost 8 bases and the J gene lost 6 bases, with 14 bases spanning the gap. The CDR3 covers 11 residues. The CDR3 spells CAGGLRIEQYF. The CDR3 DNA reads as TGTGCCGGCGGGCTCAGGATCGAGCAGTACTTC.

This clonotype was recorded at least ten times. V usage is TRBV20-1 and J usage is TRBJ2-3; 8 bases are shared with TRBD1. Germline CDR1 reads DFQATT; CDR2 reads SNEGSKA (reference sequence). After removal of 5 bases from V and 3 bases from J, the junction contained 7 bases not matched to a gene. There are 14 residues in the CDR3. The CDR3, as DNA: TGCAGTGCTCATATGAGGACAGGGACAGATACGCAGTATTTT. Its protein product is CSAHMRTGTDTQYF.

Comment on this clonotype: One junction end does not reproduce the germline sequence, and a read error may be involved. This chain links TRBV12-3 or TRBV12-4 with TRBJ2-7; 11 nucleotides align to TRBD2. The CDR3 has 17 amino acids. The DNA of the CDR3 is TGTGCCTGCAGCCCAGTACTAGCGGGAGAGAACTCCTACGAGCAGTACTTC. This sequence encodes CACSPVLAGENSYEQYF.

About this clonotype: This may stem from a read error, because a much larger clone lies one nucleotide away. The CDR3 loop reads CASRSAAQRKETHYF. Here the CDR3 DNA reads TGCGCCAGCAGATCAGCAGCCCAGCGTAAAGAGACCCATTACTTC. The chain recombines TRBV5-1 with TRBJ2-5; unclear D gene. Germline V gene data show CDR1 as SGHRS and CDR2 as YFSETQ. The CDR3 consists of 15 residues.

A note on this clonotype: The junction and the germline gene differ at one end; a read error may be behind it. The rearrangement uses TRBV20-1 and TRBJ2-2; 12 nucleotides match TRBD1. Germline V gene sequence: CDR1 DFQATT, CDR2 SNEGSKA (reference sequence). The CDR3 loop spans 15 amino acids. The CDR3 loop is CSAQGQGANTRELLF. Here the CDR3 DNA reads TGCAGTGCCCAGGGACAGGGGGCAAACACCAGGGAGCTGTTATTT.

Of note for this clonotype: A much larger clone differs by one base, so this may be a read error. Likely a read error: the CDR3 ends without its conserved phenylalanine or tryptophan. The rearrangement links TRBV4-1 to TRBJ1-6; unclear D gene. CDR3 size: 14 residues. Trimming took off 3 bases at V and 8 bases at J, with 11 bases between the two ends. The V gene's germline CDR1 is MGHRA and CDR2 YSYEKL. CDR3 nucleotide sequence: TGCGCCAGCAGCCACGAGACTGCCTATTCACCCCTCCACATT. It specifies CASSHETAYSPLHI.

For this clonotype: In this CDR3 the conserved last residue, phenylalanine or tryptophan, is missing, so a read error is likely. The chain recombines TRBV10-3 with TRBJ1-4; no firm D call. The CDR3 loop spans 13 amino acids. Germline V gene sequence: CDR1 ENHRY, CDR2 SYGVKD. The CDR3 DNA sequence: TGTGCCATCAATGAGGGTCAAAATGAAAAACTGTTTTAT. It yields the protein CAINEGQNEKLFY.

Points on this clonotype: A read error may produce the germline difference seen at one junction end. The J gene is TRBJ1-1, the V gene TRBV6-6; 10 bases fit TRBD1. Germline V lookup: CDR1 MNHNY, CDR2 SVGAGI (reference sequence). The CDR3 spans 15 residues. The CDR3 nucleotides are TGTGCCAGCAGTTGGACAGGGGGAGCGAACATTGAAGCTTTCTTC. Amino acids: CASSWTGGANIEAFF.